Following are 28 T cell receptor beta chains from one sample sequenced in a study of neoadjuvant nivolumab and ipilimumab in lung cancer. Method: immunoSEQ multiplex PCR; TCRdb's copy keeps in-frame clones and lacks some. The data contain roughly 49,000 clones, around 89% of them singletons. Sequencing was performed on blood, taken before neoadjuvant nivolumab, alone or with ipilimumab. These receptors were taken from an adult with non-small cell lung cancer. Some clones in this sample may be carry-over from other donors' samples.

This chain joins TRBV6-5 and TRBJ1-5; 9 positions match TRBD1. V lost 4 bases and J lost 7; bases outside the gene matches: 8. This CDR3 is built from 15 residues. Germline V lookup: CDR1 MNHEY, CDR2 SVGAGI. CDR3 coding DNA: TGTGCCAGCAGTTTGTCGTGGACAGGGGAGCAGCCCCAGCATTTT. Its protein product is CASSLSWTGEQPQHF.

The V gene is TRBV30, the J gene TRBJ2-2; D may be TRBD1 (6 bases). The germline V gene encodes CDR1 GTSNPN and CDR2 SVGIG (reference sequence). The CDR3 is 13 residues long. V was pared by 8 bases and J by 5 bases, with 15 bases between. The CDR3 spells CATGTLLTGELFF. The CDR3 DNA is TGTGCCACCGGGACACTTCTTACCGGGGAGCTGTTTTTT. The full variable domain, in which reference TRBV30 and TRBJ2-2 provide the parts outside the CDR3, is SQTIHQWPATLVQPVGSPLSLECTVEGTSNPNLYWYRQAAGRGLQLLFYSVGIGQISSEVPQNLSASRPQDRQFILSSKKLLLSDSGFYLCATGTLLTGELFFGEGSRLTVL.

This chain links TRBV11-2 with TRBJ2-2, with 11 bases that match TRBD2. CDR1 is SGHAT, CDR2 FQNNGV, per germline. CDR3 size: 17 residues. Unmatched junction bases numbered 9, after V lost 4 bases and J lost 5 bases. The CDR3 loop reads CASSWLAGGLNTGELFF. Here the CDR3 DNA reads TGTGCCAGCAGCTGGTTAGCGGGAGGGCTTAATACCGGGGAGCTGTTTTTT.

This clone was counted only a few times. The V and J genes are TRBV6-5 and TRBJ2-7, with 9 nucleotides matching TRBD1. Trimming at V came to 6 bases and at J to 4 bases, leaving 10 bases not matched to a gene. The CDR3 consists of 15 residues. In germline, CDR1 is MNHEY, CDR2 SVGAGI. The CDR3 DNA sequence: TGTGCCAGCAGGGCCTCCGGGACAGGGTGGTACGAGCAGTACTTC. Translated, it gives CASRASGTGWYEQYF.

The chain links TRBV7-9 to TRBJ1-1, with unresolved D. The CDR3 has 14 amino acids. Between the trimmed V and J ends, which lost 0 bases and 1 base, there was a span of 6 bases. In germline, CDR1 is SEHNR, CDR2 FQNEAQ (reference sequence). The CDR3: CASSLAGSNTEAFF. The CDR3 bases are TGTGCCAGCAGCTTAGCGGGGTCGAACACTGAAGCTTTCTTT. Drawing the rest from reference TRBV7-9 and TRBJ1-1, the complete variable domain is DTGVSQNPRHKITKRGQNVTFRCDPISEHNRLYWYRQTLGQGPEFLTYFQNEAQLEKSRLLSDRFSAERPKGSFSTLEIQRTEQGDSAMYLCASSLAGSNTEAFFGQGTRLTVV.

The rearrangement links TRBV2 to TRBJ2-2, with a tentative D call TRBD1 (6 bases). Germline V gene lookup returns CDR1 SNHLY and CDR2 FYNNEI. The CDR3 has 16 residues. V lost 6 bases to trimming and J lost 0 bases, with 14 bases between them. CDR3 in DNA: TGTGCCAGCAGGAAGAACAGGGCCGCGAACACCGGGGAGCTGTTTTTT. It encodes CASRKNRAANTGELFF.

CDR3 bases: TGTGCCAGCAGTTCCCAGGGGGCCGGGGCTAATGAAAAACTGTTTTTT. It translates to CASSSQGAGANEKLFF. The chain couples TRBV5-6 to TRBJ1-4; 8 nucleotides align to TRBD1. After removal of 5 bases from V and 3 bases from J, the junction contained 9 bases not matched to a gene. The CDR3 is 16 residues long. Per germline, CDR1 SGHDT and CDR2 YYEEEE. Full variable domain (outside the CDR3, taken from reference TRBV5-6 and TRBJ1-4): DAGVTQSPTHLIKTRGQQVTLRCSPKSGHDTVSWYQQALGQGPQFIFQYYEEEERQRGNFPDRFSGHQFPNYSSELNVNALLLGDSALYLCASSSQGAGANEKLFFGSGTQLSVL.

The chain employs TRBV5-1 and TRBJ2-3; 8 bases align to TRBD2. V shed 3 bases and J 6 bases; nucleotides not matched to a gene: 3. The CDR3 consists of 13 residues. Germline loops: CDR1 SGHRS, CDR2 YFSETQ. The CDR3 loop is CASSSAGADTQYF. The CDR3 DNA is TGCGCCAGCAGCTCAGCGGGGGCGGATACGCAGTATTTT.

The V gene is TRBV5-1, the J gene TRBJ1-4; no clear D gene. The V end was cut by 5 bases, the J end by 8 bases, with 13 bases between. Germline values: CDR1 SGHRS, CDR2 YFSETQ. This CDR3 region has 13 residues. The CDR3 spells CASRGPTEEKLFF. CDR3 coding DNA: TGCGCCAGCAGGGGCCCGACGGAAGAAAAACTGTTTTTT.

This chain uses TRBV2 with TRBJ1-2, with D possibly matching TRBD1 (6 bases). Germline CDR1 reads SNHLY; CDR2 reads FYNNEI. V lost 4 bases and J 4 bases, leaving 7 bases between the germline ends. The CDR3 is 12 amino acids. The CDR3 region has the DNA TGTGCCAGCAGTGGGACAGCCTATGGCTACACCTTC. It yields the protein CASSGTAYGYTF. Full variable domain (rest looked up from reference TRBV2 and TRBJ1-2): EPEVTQTPSHQVTQMGQEVILRCVPISNHLYFYWYRQILGQKVEFLVSFYNNEISEKSEIFDDQFSVERPDGSNFTLKIRSTKLEDSAMYFCASSGTAYGYTFGSGTRLTVV.

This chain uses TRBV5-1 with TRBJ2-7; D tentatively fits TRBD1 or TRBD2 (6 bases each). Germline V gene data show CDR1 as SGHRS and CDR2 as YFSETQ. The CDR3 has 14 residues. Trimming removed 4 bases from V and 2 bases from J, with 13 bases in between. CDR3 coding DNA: TGCGCCAGCAGCGCGGGGACAACGACCTACGAGCAGTACTTC. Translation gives CASSAGTTTYEQYF.

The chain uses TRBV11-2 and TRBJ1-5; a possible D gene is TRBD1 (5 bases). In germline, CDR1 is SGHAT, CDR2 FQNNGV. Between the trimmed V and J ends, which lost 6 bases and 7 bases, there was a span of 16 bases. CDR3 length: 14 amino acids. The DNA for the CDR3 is TGTGCCAGCAGTCGGGCCGGGGGGGAGCAGCCCCAGCATTTT. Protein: CASSRAGGEQPQHF.

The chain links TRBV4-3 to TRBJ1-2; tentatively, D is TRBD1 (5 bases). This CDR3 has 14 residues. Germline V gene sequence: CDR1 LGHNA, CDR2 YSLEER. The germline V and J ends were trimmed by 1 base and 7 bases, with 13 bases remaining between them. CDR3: CASSQAKGLFGYTF. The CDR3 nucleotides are TGCGCCAGCAGCCAAGCCAAGGGGTTGTTTGGCTACACCTTC.

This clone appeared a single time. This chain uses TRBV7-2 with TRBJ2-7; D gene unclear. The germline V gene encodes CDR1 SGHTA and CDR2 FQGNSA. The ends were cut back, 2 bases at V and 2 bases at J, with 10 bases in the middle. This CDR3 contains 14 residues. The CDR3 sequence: CASSLHTTAYEQYF. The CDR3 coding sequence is TGTGCCAGCAGCTTACACACCACCGCCTACGAGCAGTACTTC.

The CDR3 is CASSISQRNTEAFF. The DNA of the CDR3 is TGTGCCAGTAGTATTAGCCAGAGGAACACTGAAGCTTTCTTT. This chain joins TRBV19 and TRBJ1-1; D remains ambiguous. V lost 3 bases and J 1 base, leaving 9 bases between the germline ends. Germline CDR1 is LNHDA and CDR2 is SQIVND (reference sequence). CDR3 length: 14 residues.

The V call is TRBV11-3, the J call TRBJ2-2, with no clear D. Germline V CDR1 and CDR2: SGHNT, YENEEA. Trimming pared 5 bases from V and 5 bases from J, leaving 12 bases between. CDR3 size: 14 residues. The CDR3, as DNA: TGTGCCAGCAGCCGAGGTTCAAAGACCGGGGAGCTGTTTTTT. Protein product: CASSRGSKTGELFF. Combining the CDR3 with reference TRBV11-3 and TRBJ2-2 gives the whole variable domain EAGVVQSPRYKIIEKKQPVAFWCNPISGHNTLYWYLQNLGQGPELLIRYENEEAVDDSQLPKDRFSAERLKGVDSTLKIQPAELGDSAVYLCASSRGSKTGELFFGEGSRLTVL.

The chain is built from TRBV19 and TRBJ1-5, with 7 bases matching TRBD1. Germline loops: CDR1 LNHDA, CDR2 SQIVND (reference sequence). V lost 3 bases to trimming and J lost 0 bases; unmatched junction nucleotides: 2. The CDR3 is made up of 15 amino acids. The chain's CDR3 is CASSIQGGSNQPQHF. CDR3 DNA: TGTGCCAGTAGTATCCAGGGGGGTAGCAATCAGCCCCAGCATTTT.

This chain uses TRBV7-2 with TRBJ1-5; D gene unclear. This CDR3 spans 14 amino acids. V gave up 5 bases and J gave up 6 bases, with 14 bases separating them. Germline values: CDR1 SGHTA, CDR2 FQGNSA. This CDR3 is CASSQNGGRQPQHF. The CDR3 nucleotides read TGTGCCAGCAGCCAGAACGGAGGGCGTCAGCCCCAGCATTTT.

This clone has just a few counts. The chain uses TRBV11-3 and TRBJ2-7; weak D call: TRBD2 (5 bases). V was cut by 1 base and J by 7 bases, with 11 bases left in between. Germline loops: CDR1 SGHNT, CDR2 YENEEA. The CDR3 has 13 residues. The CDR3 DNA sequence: TGTGCCAGCAGCTTAGTATCGGGATGGGAGCAGTACTTC. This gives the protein CASSLVSGWEQYF.

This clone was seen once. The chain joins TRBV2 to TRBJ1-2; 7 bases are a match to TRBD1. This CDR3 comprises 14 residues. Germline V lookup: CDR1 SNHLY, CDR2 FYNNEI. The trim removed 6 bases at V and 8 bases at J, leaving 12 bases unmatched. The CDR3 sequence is CASSGFGTERGYTF. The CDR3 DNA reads TGTGCCAGCAGCGGTTTCGGGACAGAAAGGGGCTACACCTTC.

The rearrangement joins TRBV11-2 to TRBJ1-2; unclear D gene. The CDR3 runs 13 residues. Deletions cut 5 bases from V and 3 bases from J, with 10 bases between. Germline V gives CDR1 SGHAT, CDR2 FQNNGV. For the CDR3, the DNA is TGTGCCAGCAGCCAGGACGGATACTATGGCTACACCTTC. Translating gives CASSQDGYYGYTF.

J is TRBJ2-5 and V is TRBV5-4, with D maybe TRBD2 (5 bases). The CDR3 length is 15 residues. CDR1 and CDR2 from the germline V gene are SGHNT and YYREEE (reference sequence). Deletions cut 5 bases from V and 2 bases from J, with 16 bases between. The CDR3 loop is CASRKEIAPQETQYF. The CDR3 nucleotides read TGTGCCAGCAGGAAGGAGATAGCGCCACAAGAGACCCAGTACTTC.

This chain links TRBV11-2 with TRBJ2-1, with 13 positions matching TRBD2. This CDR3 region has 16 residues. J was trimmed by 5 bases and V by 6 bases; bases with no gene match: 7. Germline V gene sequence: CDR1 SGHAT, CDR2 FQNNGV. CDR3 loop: CASSWTSGRNHNEQFF. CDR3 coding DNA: TGTGCCAGCAGTTGGACTAGCGGGAGAAACCACAATGAGCAGTTCTTC.

The CDR3 bases are TGCGCCAGCAGCCGGGAGACGGGGCTTTACAATGAGCAGTTCTTC. This codes for CASSRETGLYNEQFF. J is TRBJ2-1 and V is TRBV5-1; perhaps TRBD2 as D (6 bases). Per the germline V gene, CDR1 is SGHRS and CDR2 is YFSETQ. The CDR3 runs 15 residues. Deletions cut 4 bases from V and 4 bases from J, with 15 bases between.

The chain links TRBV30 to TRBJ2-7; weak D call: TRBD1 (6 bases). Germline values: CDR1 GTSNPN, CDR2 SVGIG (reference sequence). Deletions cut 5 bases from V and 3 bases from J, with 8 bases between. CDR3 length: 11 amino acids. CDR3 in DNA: TGTGCCTGGGACAGGAACTACGAGCAGTACTTC. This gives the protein CAWDRNYEQYF.

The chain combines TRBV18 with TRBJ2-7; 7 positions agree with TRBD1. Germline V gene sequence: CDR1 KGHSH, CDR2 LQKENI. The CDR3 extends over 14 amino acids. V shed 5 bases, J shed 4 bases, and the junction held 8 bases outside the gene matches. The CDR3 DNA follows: TGTGCCAGCTCAAAGCAGGGACAGTCGTACGAGCAGTACTTC. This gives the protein CASSKQGQSYEQYF. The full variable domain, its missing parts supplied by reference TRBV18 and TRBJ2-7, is NAGVMQNPRHLVRRRGQEARLRCSPMKGHSHVYWYRQLPEEGLKFMVYLQKENIIDESGMPKERFSAEFPKEGPSILRIQQVVRGDSAAYFCASSKQGQSYEQYFGPGTRLTVT.

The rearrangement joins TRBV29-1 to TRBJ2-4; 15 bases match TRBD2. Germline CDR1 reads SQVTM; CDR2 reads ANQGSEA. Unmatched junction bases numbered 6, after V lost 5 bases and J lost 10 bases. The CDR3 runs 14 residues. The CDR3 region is CSVLGLAGGWIQYF. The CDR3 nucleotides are TGCAGCGTTTTGGGACTAGCGGGAGGTTGGATTCAGTACTTC.

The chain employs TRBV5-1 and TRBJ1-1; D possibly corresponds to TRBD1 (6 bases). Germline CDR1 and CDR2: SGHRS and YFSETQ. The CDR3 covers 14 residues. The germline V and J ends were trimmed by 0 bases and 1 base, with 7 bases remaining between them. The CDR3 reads CASSLGGRNTEAFF. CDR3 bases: TGCGCCAGCAGCTTGGGGGGGCGGAACACTGAAGCTTTCTTT.